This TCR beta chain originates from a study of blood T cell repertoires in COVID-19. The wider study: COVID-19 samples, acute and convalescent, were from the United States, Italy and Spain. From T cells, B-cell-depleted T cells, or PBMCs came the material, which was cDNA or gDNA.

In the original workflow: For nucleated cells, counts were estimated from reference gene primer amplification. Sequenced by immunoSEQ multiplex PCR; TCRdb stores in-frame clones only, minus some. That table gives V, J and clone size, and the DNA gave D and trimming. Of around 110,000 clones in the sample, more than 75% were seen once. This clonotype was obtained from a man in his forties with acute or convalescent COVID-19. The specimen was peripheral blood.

The CDR3 DNA sequence: TGTGCCAGCAGTTGGGGGGGGCCCGGGCAGCCCCAGCATTTT. This sequence encodes CASSWGGPGQPQHF. The rearrangement links TRBV6-2 or TRBV6-3 to TRBJ1-5, with D perhaps TRBD1 (6 bases). This CDR3 has 14 residues. V shed 4 bases and J shed 7 bases, with 14 bases lying between them. Germline V gene sequence: CDR1 MNHEY, CDR2 SVGEGT.